Below, 31 T cell receptor beta chains from the same sample are listed, as sequenced in a study of shared clonotypes between healthy human individuals (dated by TCRdb to 2020 to 2021). The method was the immunoSEQ multiplex PCR assay. Not all clones reach the TCRdb copy of this immuneACCESS table, which keeps in-frame sequences only. Checked studies attribute under half of the gap to unresolved V genes and leave the rest unexplained. The sample contains 2 million to 2.5 million clones, under 95% of them found a single time. The biggest ten clones account for 0.37% of the sample. The sample comprised naive CD4+ T cells from PBMCs. The cell subset or site label, read with the paper, signifies: CD45RA+ positively selected. The receptors were gathered from a man between 18 and 29 years old in good health. Some clones in this sample may be carry-over from other donors' samples.

The chain carries TRBV9 and TRBJ2-1; 12 bases are a match to TRBD1. The CDR3 totals 16 residues. V dropped 2 bases and J dropped 8; count of bases not matched to a gene: 8. Germline V gene sequence: CDR1 SGDLS, CDR2 YYNGEE. CDR3 region: CASSVTGTGGSYEQFF. The CDR3 DNA is TGTGCCAGCAGCGTGACCGGGACAGGGGGCAGCTATGAGCAGTTCTTC.

The chain employs TRBV5-1 and TRBJ1-1; perhaps TRBD1 as D (6 bases). V lost 4 bases to trimming and J lost 1 base, with 14 bases between them. This CDR3 spans 15 amino acids. Looked up from germline, CDR1 is SGHRS and CDR2 is YFSETQ. CDR3 sequence: CASSGPGHPNTEAFF. CDR3 DNA sequence: TGCGCCAGCAGCGGGCCGGGACACCCGAACACTGAAGCTTTCTTT.

The V and J genes are TRBV6-1 and TRBJ1-2, with D unresolved. The CDR3 runs 11 residues. V lost 2 bases to trimming and J lost 9 bases, with 7 bases between them. Germline lookup yields CDR1 MNHNS and CDR2 SASEGT. CDR3 amino acids: CASSESDSYTF. For the CDR3, the DNA is TGTGCCAGCAGTGAATCAGACAGCTACACCTTC.

V and J are TRBV6-1 and TRBJ2-1, with D uncertain. The CDR3 contains 15 residues. V lost 6 bases and J lost 0, with 12 bases in between. Germline V gene lookup returns CDR1 MNHNS and CDR2 SASEGT. The CDR3 DNA reads as TGTGCCAGCAGAAATTTAGTGAGCTCCTACAATGAGCAGTTCTTC. Its translation: CASRNLVSSYNEQFF.

The gene calls are TRBV29-1 and TRBJ2-7; TRBD2 is a possible D gene (7 bases). The CDR3 is 15 amino acids. Per the germline V gene, CDR1 is SQVTM and CDR2 is ANQGSEA. Trimming took 0 bases from V and 5 from J, leaving 17 bases between them. CDR3 nucleotide sequence: TGCAGCGTTGAAGATCTAGGAAGGGGGGGGAACGAGCAGTACTTC. Protein product: CSVEDLGRGGNEQYF.

This rearrangement joins TRBV7-6 to TRBJ2-3, with D tentatively TRBD1 (6 bases). Germline CDR1 is SGHVS and CDR2 is FNYEAQ. Deletions cut 3 bases from V and 3 bases from J, with 13 bases between. The CDR3 sequence is 15 residues long. The CDR3: CASSFRTEGTDTQYF. The CDR3 DNA reads as TGTGCCAGCAGCTTTCGGACAGAGGGGACAGATACGCAGTATTTT. Based on the CDR3 plus reference TRBV7-6 and TRBJ2-3, the full variable domain is GAGVSQSPRYKVTKRGQDVALRCDPISGHVSLYWYRQALGQGPEFLTYFNYEAQQDKSGLPNDRFSAERPEGSISTLTIQRTEQRDSAMYRCASSFRTEGTDTQYFGPGTRLTVL.

V usage is TRBV18 and J usage is TRBJ2-7, with 7 nucleotides matching TRBD1. Germline lookup yields CDR1 KGHSH and CDR2 LQKENI. V lost 3 bases, J lost 2 bases, and 4 bases stayed unmatched. This CDR3 is 14 amino acids long. The CDR3 DNA follows: TGTGCCAGCTCACCGGCGCAGGGGGCCTACGAGCAGTACTTC. This sequence encodes CASSPAQGAYEQYF.

V is TRBV4-1 and J is TRBJ2-1; D is uncertain. V was clipped by 4 bases and J by 0 bases, with 19 bases between them. The CDR3 consists of 18 residues. The germline gives CDR1 MGHRA, CDR2 YSYEKL. CDR3 sequence: CASSRKDTSRSSYNEQFF. The CDR3 nucleotides read TGCGCCAGCAGCCGAAAGGATACCAGTAGAAGCTCCTACAATGAGCAGTTCTTC.

A note on this clone: In the same sample, other DNA sequences code for this CDR3. This chain connects TRBV18 to TRBJ2-7, with a tentative D call TRBD1 (5 bases). V was pared by 3 bases and J by 4 bases, with 7 bases between. The CDR3 has 12 amino acids. Germline V CDR1 and CDR2: KGHSH, LQKENI. CDR3: CASSPTDYEQYF. The DNA for the CDR3 is TGTGCCAGCTCACCGACAGATTACGAGCAGTACTTC.

This clone was seen a handful of times. The chain combines TRBV28 with TRBJ1-5; possible D gene TRBD1, 6 bases. The germline gives CDR1 MDHEN, CDR2 SYDVKM. The CDR3 has 14 amino acids. The V gene lost 7 bases and the J gene lost 3 bases, with 13 bases spanning the gap. This chain's CDR3 is CASIPGGLNQPQHF. The CDR3 nucleotides are TGTGCCAGCATCCCCGGGGGCCTCAATCAGCCCCAGCATTTT.

The J gene is TRBJ1-1, the V gene TRBV11-2, with D perhaps TRBD1 (6 bases). The CDR3 covers 14 residues. CDR1 and CDR2 (germline): SGHAT, FQNNGV. Trimming left V 1 base short and J 2 bases short, with 8 bases between. CDR3 region: CASSLGGPNTEAFF. CDR3 DNA sequence: TGTGCCAGCAGCTTAGGGGGGCCTAACACTGAAGCTTTCTTT.

The chain joins TRBV19 to TRBJ1-2, with a tentative D call TRBD1 (6 bases). Germline-derived CDR1 and CDR2 are LNHDA and SQIVND (reference sequence). The CDR3 has 14 amino acids. V gave up 6 bases and J gave up 4 bases, with 15 bases separating them. CDR3 nucleotide sequence: TGTGCCAGTAGCCGAGGGGGGGGGACCTATGGCTACACCTTC. Protein: CASSRGGGTYGYTF.

The rearrangement links TRBV7-9 to TRBJ2-4; D gene unclear. This CDR3 region has 15 residues. V was clipped by 5 bases and J by 2 bases, with 13 bases between them. Germline V gene data show CDR1 as SEHNR and CDR2 as FQNEAQ (reference sequence). The CDR3 here is CASSLKATTKNIQYF. The CDR3 region has the DNA TGTGCCAGCAGCCTTAAGGCAACAACCAAAAACATTCAGTACTTC. The full variable domain, completed using reference TRBV7-9 and TRBJ2-4, is DTGVSQNPRHKITKRGQNVTFRCDPISEHNRLYWYRQTLGQGPEFLTYFQNEAQLEKSRLLSDRFSAERPKGSFSTLEIQRTEQGDSAMYLCASSLKATTKNIQYFGAGTRLSVL.

V is TRBV5-1 and J is TRBJ2-1; 11 nucleotides align to TRBD2. Germline CDR1 reads SGHRS; CDR2 reads YFSETQ. The junction had 8 bases not matched to a gene; V was cut back by 5 bases and J by 7 bases. CDR3 length equals 15 residues. The CDR3 sequence is CASSLAGGLVNEQFF. DNA of the CDR3: TGCGCCAGCAGTCTAGCGGGAGGCCTTGTAAATGAGCAGTTCTTC.

The sample holds a few counts of this clone. The rearrangement joins TRBV14 to TRBJ1-4; D perhaps matches TRBD1 (6 bases). Germline CDR1 and CDR2: SGHDN and FVKESK. The CDR3 loop spans 15 amino acids. Deletions cut 4 bases from V and 2 bases from J, with 11 bases between. The CDR3 DNA follows: TGTGCCAGCAGCCGGAAGGACAGCACTAATGAAAAACTGTTTTTT. Translation gives CASSRKDSTNEKLFF.

This rearrangement joins TRBV28 to TRBJ1-6; D gene uncertain. Germline CDR1 and CDR2: MDHEN and SYDVKM. This CDR3 is built from 13 residues. The CDR3 loop is CALRRSYNSPLHF. CDR3 DNA: TGTGCACTGCGGAGGTCCTATAATTCACCCCTCCACTTT.

Regarding this clone: Other DNA sequences from this sample encode an identical CDR3 as well. This chain connects TRBV18 to TRBJ1-3, with 7 bases lining up with TRBD1. V lost 3 bases and J lost 4; bases outside the gene matches: 0. CDR3 size: 13 residues. Germline V lookup: CDR1 KGHSH, CDR2 LQKENI. CDR3 DNA: TGTGCCAGCTCACCGGACAGGGGAAACACCATATATTTT. Its translation is CASSPDRGNTIYF.

The chain is built from TRBV6-1 and TRBJ2-5; D possibly corresponds to TRBD1 (5 bases). Between the trimmed V and J ends, which lost 3 bases and 5 bases, there was a span of 22 bases. Per the germline V gene, CDR1 is MNHNS and CDR2 is SASEGT. CDR3 length: 17 amino acids. CDR3 amino acids: CASSDPGQGNPSETQYF. CDR3 coding DNA: TGTGCCAGCAGTGACCCCGGTCAGGGCAATCCCTCGGAGACCCAGTACTTC.

A word on this clone: This specimen includes other DNA sequences encoding the same CDR3. This chain links TRBV5-6 with TRBJ2-2, with 7 bases that match TRBD1. The V gene end was trimmed by 0 bases and the J gene end by 5 bases; junction bases not matched to a gene: 4. The CDR3 runs 15 residues. Per the germline V gene, CDR1 is SGHDT and CDR2 is YYEEEE. The CDR3 DNA sequence: TGTGCCAGCAGCTTGGGAGGGGGCAGGACCGGGGAGCTGTTTTTT. Translation gives CASSLGGGRTGELFF.

This chain connects TRBV25-1 to TRBJ1-3, with no clear D. CDR1 is MGHDK and CDR2 is SYGVNS in the germline V gene. Trimming removed 7 bases from V and 4 bases from J, with 17 bases in between. This CDR3 has 15 amino acids. The CDR3 bases are TGTGCCAGCATGGGCAACTCGGTGGGCGGAAACACCATATATTTT. Its protein is CASMGNSVGGNTIYF.

The gene calls are TRBV2 and TRBJ1-5; TRBD1 is a possible D gene (5 bases). Germline CDR1 is SNHLY and CDR2 is FYNNEI. Trimming took off 4 bases at V and 4 bases at J, with 14 bases between the two ends. The CDR3 covers 15 residues. CDR3 bases: TGTGCCAGCAGTGTCAGGCAGGGTGTGAATCAGCCCCAGCATTTT. Translating it yields CASSVRQGVNQPQHF.

This rearrangement joins TRBV5-5 to TRBJ1-5, with D maybe TRBD1 (6 bases). Per germline, CDR1 SGHKS and CDR2 YYEKEE (reference sequence). This CDR3 contains 18 residues. V was clipped by 1 base and J by 2 bases, with 19 bases between them. CDR3 sequence reads: CASSLFPEGGIGNQPQHF. In nucleotides, the CDR3 is TGTGCCAGCAGCTTGTTTCCTGAAGGGGGAATTGGCAATCAGCCCCAGCATTTT. Complete variable domain (other parts from reference TRBV5-5 and TRBJ1-5): DAGVTQSPTHLIKTRGQQVTLRCSPISGHKSVSWYQQVLGQGPQFIFQYYEKEERGRGNFPDRFSARQFPNYSSELNVNALLLGDSALYLCASSLFPEGGIGNQPQHFGDGTRLSIL.

The chain combines TRBV30 with TRBJ2-5, with D unclear. The V gene's germline CDR1 is GTSNPN and CDR2 SVGIG (reference sequence). The ends were cut back, 2 bases at V and 7 bases at J, with 11 bases in the middle. This CDR3 region has 12 residues. The CDR3 bases are TGTGCCTGGAGTAGTAGCACGGCGACCCAGTACTTC. Its protein is CAWSSSTATQYF.

V is TRBV2 and J is TRBJ2-3; D perhaps matches TRBD1 (6 bases). CDR3 length: 13 residues. Trimming left V 8 bases short and J 5 bases short, with 14 bases between. The germline CDR1 and CDR2 sequences are SNHLY and FYNNEI. As DNA, the CDR3 is TGTGCCAGCCACAGGGAGAATAGAGATACGCAGTATTTT. It yields the protein CASHRENRDTQYF.

This chain links TRBV5-1 with TRBJ1-4; possible D gene TRBD1, 5 bases. Between the trimmed V and J ends, which lost 2 bases and 4 bases, there was a span of 12 bases. The CDR3 spans 15 residues. Germline values: CDR1 SGHRS, CDR2 YFSETQ. CDR3 bases: TGCGCCAGCAGCTTCCGGGGGACCCTTAATGAAAAACTGTTTTTT. As protein: CASSFRGTLNEKLFF. The whole variable domain, remainder taken from reference TRBV5-1 and TRBJ1-4, is KAGVTQTPRYLIKTRGQQVTLSCSPISGHRSVSWYQQTPGQGLQFLFEYFSETQRNKGNFPGRFSGRQFSNSRSEMNVSTLELGDSALYLCASSFRGTLNEKLFFGSGTQLSVL.

This chain uses TRBV4-1 with TRBJ1-5; 7 nucleotides match TRBD1. Looked up from germline, CDR1 is MGHRA and CDR2 is YSYEKL. The V segment lost 4 bases and the J segment 4 bases; nucleotides outside the gene matches: 4. There are 14 residues in the CDR3. CDR3 in amino acids: CASSPRDRNQPQHF. Here the CDR3 DNA reads TGCGCCAGCAGCCCCCGGGACAGAAATCAGCCCCAGCATTTT.

The chain joins TRBV7-9 to TRBJ2-2, with 8 positions matching TRBD1. CDR1 and CDR2 (germline): SEHNR, FQNEAQ (reference sequence). The CDR3 has 15 residues. V was clipped by 5 bases and J by 3 bases; unmatched bases: 5. The CDR3: CASSPRTGHTGELFF. CDR3 bases: TGTGCCAGCAGCCCCCGGACAGGGCACACCGGGGAGCTGTTTTTT. Combining the CDR3 with reference TRBV7-9 and TRBJ2-2 gives the whole variable domain DTGVSQNPRHKITKRGQNVTFRCDPISEHNRLYWYRQTLGQGPEFLTYFQNEAQLEKSRLLSDRFSAERPKGSFSTLEIQRTEQGDSAMYLCASSPRTGHTGELFFGEGSRLTVL.

DNA for the CDR3: TGTGCCAGCCAACTGGGGGAAAAACTGTTTTTT. This encodes CASQLGEKLFF. The chain carries TRBV28 and TRBJ1-4; D ambiguous. Germline CDR1 and CDR2: MDHEN and SYDVKM. V lost 8 bases and J lost 8, with 9 bases in between. The CDR3 has 11 amino acids. The whole variable domain, filled in from reference TRBV28 and TRBJ1-4, reads DVKVTQSSRYLVKRTGEKVFLECVQDMDHENMFWYRQDPGLGLRLIYFSYDVKMKEKGDIPEGYSVSREKKERFSLILESASTNQTSMYLCASQLGEKLFFGSGTQLSVL.

The rearrangement links TRBV5-4 to TRBJ2-2, with D possibly matching TRBD2 (6 bases). The germline V gene has CDR1 SGHNT and CDR2 YYREEE (reference sequence). The CDR3 has 16 amino acids. V was shortened by 4 bases and J by 2 bases, with 15 bases between the two germline ends. CDR3 loop: CASSDREPLNTGELFF. In nucleotides, the CDR3 is TGTGCCAGCAGCGACCGGGAGCCTCTTAACACCGGGGAGCTGTTTTTT.

The rearrangement joins TRBV28 to TRBJ2-2, with TRBD2 matching 12 bases. Trimming cost V 8 bases and J 7 bases; bases outside gene matches: 5. CDR1 is MDHEN, CDR2 SYDVKM, per germline. This CDR3 comprises 14 residues. This CDR3 is CASLAGGPIGELFF. The CDR3 region has the DNA TGTGCCAGCCTAGCGGGAGGGCCCATCGGGGAGCTGTTTTTT.

The chain uses TRBV7-3 and TRBJ2-1; D not certain. Germline V gives CDR1 SGHTA, CDR2 FQGTGA. The CDR3 extends over 15 amino acids. V was shortened by 4 bases and J by 4 bases, with 14 bases between the two germline ends. DNA of the CDR3: TGTGCCAGCAGCTCTACACAGAAGAGGTACAATGAGCAGTTCTTC. It codes for CASSSTQKRYNEQFF.